The sequence of this TCR beta chain was determined in a study of blood T cell repertoires in COVID-19. From germline, CDR1 is SGHNT and CDR2 YENEEA. The V and J ends lost 1 base and 0 bases respectively, with 8 bases between them. The CDR3 has 15 amino acids. Profiled with immunoSEQ multiplex PCR; TCRdb holds only in-frame clones, not every one. Found here are a few hundred thousand clones, approximately 86% of them singletons; the top ten hold just under 9%. The sample comprised PBMCs or T cells enriched from blood (not recorded which). The chain recombines TRBV11-3 with TRBJ2-3; no reliable D call. The sequence came from a woman aged 18-29 years who had recovered from COVID-19. CDR3 residues: CASSLAPTSTDTQYF. The DNA of the CDR3 is TGTGCCAGCAGCTTAGCTCCAACTAGCACAGATACGCAGTATTTT.